The entry below gives a single T cell receptor (beta chain) sequence along with its context. The entry originates in a study of blood T cell repertoires in COVID-19. In the study overall: Some COVID-19 samples were acute and others convalescent; all came from the United States, Italy and Spain. Nucleic acid was either cDNA or gDNA, and it came from T cells, B-cell-depleted T cells, or PBMCs.

Germline-derived CDR1 and CDR2 are SGHTA and FQGTGA. With V trimmed by 5 bases and J by 2 bases, 6 bases remained unmatched. The CDR3 covers 15 residues. Sequencing used immunoSEQ multiplex PCR; TCRdb keeps in-frame clones, though not all of them. Among some 200,000 clones, around 88% were seen once, and the ten largest hold 1.5%. The source material was peripheral blood. V is TRBV7-3 and J is TRBJ2-3, with TRBD2 identical over 8 bases. The TCR comes from a man aged 18 to 29 with active or convalescent COVID-19. The CDR3 DNA follows: TGTGCCAGCAGCAAAATAGCGGGACCCACAGATACGCAGTATTTT. It translates to CASSKIAGPTDTQYF.